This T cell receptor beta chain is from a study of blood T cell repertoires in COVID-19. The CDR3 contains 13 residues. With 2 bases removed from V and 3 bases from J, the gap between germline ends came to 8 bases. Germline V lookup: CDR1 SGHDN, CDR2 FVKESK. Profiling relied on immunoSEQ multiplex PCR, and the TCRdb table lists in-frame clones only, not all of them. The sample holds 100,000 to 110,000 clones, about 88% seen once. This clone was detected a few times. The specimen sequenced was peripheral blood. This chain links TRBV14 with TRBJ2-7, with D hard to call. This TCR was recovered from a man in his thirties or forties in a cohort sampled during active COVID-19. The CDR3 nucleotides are TGTGCCAGCAGCCAATTTTTAATCTACGAGCAGTACTTC. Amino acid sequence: CASSQFLIYEQYF.